This T cell receptor (beta chain) was obtained from a study of T cell clusters in autoimmune cytopenias. TRB rearrangements were amplified by touch-down multiplex PCR with mixed TRB-A/B primers. TCRdb reanalyzed the multiplex PCR reads and collapses them to one entry per CDR3 protein, without DNA. With 5,000 to 6,000 distinct CDR3 sequences in the sample, the ten largest clones hold roughly 28%. Overall study findings and caveats: Functional roles of the in silico T cell clusters still await experimental validation. Primary autoimmune cytopenia patients seemingly lacked the physiological T cell clusters found in healthy donors.

Concerning this clonotype: The antigen remains unidentified.

TRB was amplified from around 0.25 ug of peripheral blood genomic DNA per sample. Sequences were obtained from peripheral blood. The clonotype originates from a human donor with an autoimmune cytopenia or autoimmune hepatitis (not recorded which).

This CDR3 is CSARVAPSGQETQYF. This chain connects TRBV20-1 to TRBJ2-5; TCRdb lists TRBD1, though no DNA is available to test this call. This CDR3 is built from 15 residues. Germline V gene data show CDR1 as DFQATT and CDR2 as SNEGSKA (reference sequence).